This T cell receptor beta chain comes out of a study of shared clonotypes between healthy human individuals. Study information: Donors consisted of two women and a few men between 18 and 49.

General observations from the study: Naive subsets generally had larger estimated richness than memory subsets. Relative to their counterparts shared across all four donors, non-shared clonotypes exhibited diminished generation probabilities.

The germline CDR1 and CDR2 sequences are KGHSH and LQKENI. Trimming took off 6 bases at V and 0 bases at J, with 3 bases between the two ends. This CDR3 has 13 amino acids. On this clone itself: Its specificity is unknown.

Approximately 200 ng DNA, about 28,000 T cell genomes, went into each sorted-subset replicate PCR. Sequencing used immunoSEQ multiplex PCR; TCRdb keeps in-frame clones, though not all of them. This sample yields more than 850,000 clones, of which 75% to 85% are seen a single time; 0.5% to 0.6% belongs to the top ten. The sample consisted of memory CD4+ T cells from PBMCs. Specified subset: CD45RA-negative fraction. The V and J genes are TRBV18 and TRBJ2-6; D unclear. This TCR derives from a man aged 18 to 29 in good health. Some clones in this sample may be carry-over from other donors' samples. CDR3 DNA: TGTGCCAGCTCCGGCTCTGGGGCCAACGTCCTGACTTTC. Residues: CASSGSGANVLTF. Using reference TRBV18 and TRBJ2-6 for the parts outside the CDR3, the full variable domain is NAGVMQNPRHLVRRRGQEARLRCSPMKGHSHVYWYRQLPEEGLKFMVYLQKENIIDESGMPKERFSAEFPKEGPSILRIQQVVRGDSAAYFCASSGSGANVLTFGAGSRLTVL.